This entry lists 12 T cell receptor beta chains sequenced from one sample in a study of T cells in Graves' hyperthyroidism and ophthalmopathy. The source material, RNA transcripts, was used to amplify TCR beta CDR3 regions. Carried out on the TCR CDR3, a first-round RT-PCR used the HTBI primer set. One entry per CDR3 protein results from TCRdb running MiXCR on the multiplex PCR reads. This table has about 480,000 distinct CDR3 sequences, about 20% appearing once. The source material was blood. The receptor source for this set is a woman in her 70s with Graves' ophthalmopathy.

This clonotype turned up a few times. This sequence joins TRBV9 and TRBJ2-7; a possible D gene is TRBD2 (5 bases). The V and J ends lost 2 bases and 5 bases respectively, with 11 bases between them. Germline CDR1 SGDLS, CDR2 YYNGEE. The CDR3 sequence is 13 residues long. The CDR3: CASSVRGTHEQYF. The CDR3 region has the DNA TGTGCCAGCAGCGTTCGGGGTACCCACGAGCAGTACTTC.

This clonotype is a singleton in its sample. V and J are TRBV27 and TRBJ2-7; 8 bases line up with TRBD1. V was clipped by 5 bases and J by 5 bases; unmatched bases: 11. The CDR3 extends over 15 amino acids. The germline gives CDR1 MNHEY, CDR2 SMNVEV (reference sequence). Written as DNA, the CDR3 is TGTGCCAGCAGTCCCCCCGGGACAGGCACTAACGAGCAGTACTTC. Protein: CASSPPGTGTNEQYF.

This clonotype occurred many times. The chain is built from TRBV6-1 and TRBJ1-2; possible D gene TRBD1, 5 bases. Germline CDR1 MNHNS, CDR2 SASEGT. Between the trimmed V and J ends, which lost 7 bases and 6 bases, there was a span of 18 bases. The CDR3 length is 14 residues. DNA for the CDR3: TGTGCCAGCACCCTCGGGGGTCGGACGAATGGCTACACCTTC. Translating it yields CASTLGGRTNGYTF.

This clonotype was seen only a few times. The chain recombines TRBV10-3 with TRBJ2-3; D is undetermined. The CDR3 has 17 residues. V was shortened by 4 bases and J by 1 base, with 18 bases between the two germline ends. From germline, CDR1 is ENHRY and CDR2 SYGVKD. The CDR3, as DNA: TGTGCCATCAGTGTCCCACTTGGTCGCGACGGCACAGATACGCAGTATTTT. As protein: CAISVPLGRDGTDTQYF.

There are a few counts of this clonotype. This chain joins TRBV6-5 and TRBJ2-5; D possibly corresponds to TRBD2 (7 bases). The CDR3 sequence is 16 residues long. V was cut by 0 bases and J by 2 bases, with 13 bases left in between. The germline V gene encodes CDR1 MNHEY and CDR2 SVGAGI. In nucleotides, the CDR3 is TGTGCCAGCAGTTACTCCTTTCGGGGGGCTCAAGAGACCCAGTACTTC. Translation gives CASSYSFRGAQETQYF.

This clonotype was seen repeatedly, ten times or more. This chain links TRBV20-1 with TRBJ1-5; TRBD1 might be the D (5 bases). Looked up from germline, CDR1 is DFQATT and CDR2 is SNEGSKA (reference sequence). The CDR3 is made up of 15 amino acids. The ends were cut back, 6 bases at V and 4 bases at J, with 19 bases in the middle. Written as DNA, the CDR3 is TGCAGTGCCGCCCCATCGGGGGGGGGGAATCAGCCCCAGCATTTT. Translated, it gives CSAAPSGGGNQPQHF.

This clonotype was counted a few times. The chain combines TRBV6-1 with TRBJ2-2, with D unresolved. CDR3 length: 10 residues. The V and J ends lost 6 bases and 6 bases respectively, with 2 bases between them. Germline lookup yields CDR1 MNHNS and CDR2 SASEGT. The CDR3 nucleotides are TGTGCCAGCAGCGCCGGGGAGCTGTTTTTT. Encoded protein: CASSAGELFF.

DNA for the CDR3: TGTGCCAGCAGCTTAGGATACCCTGAAGCTTTCTTT. Its translation: CASSLGYPEAFF. The chain carries TRBV7-2 and TRBJ1-1, with D hard to call. CDR1 and CDR2 (germline): SGHTA, FQGNSA. CDR3 size: 12 residues. V lost 1 base and J 6 bases, leaving 6 bases between the germline ends.

The rearrangement links TRBV12-3 or TRBV12-4 to TRBJ2-2, with 7 nucleotides matching TRBD2. Trimming took 8 bases from V and 4 from J; bases not matched to a gene: 10. The CDR3 runs 15 residues. The DNA of the CDR3 is TGTGCCAGCCAGACCGGGACTATCCCCACCGGGGAGCTGTTTTTT. Protein: CASQTGTIPTGELFF.

The V call is TRBV10-2, the J call TRBJ2-7, with 7 bases lining up with TRBD2. CDR3 size: 14 residues. Germline loops: CDR1 WSHSY, CDR2 SAAADI. Unmatched junction bases numbered 5, after V lost 3 bases and J lost 3 bases. CDR3 bases: TGCGCCAGCAGTGACCCGGGACTATTCTACGAGCAGTACTTC. This sequence encodes CASSDPGLFYEQYF.

The chain carries TRBV7-2 and TRBJ2-4, with 9 bases identical to TRBD1. V gave up 0 bases and J gave up 9 bases; unmatched junction bases: 3. This CDR3 has 14 residues. In germline, CDR1 is SGHTA, CDR2 FQGNSA. In DNA form, the CDR3 reads TGTGCCAGCAGCTTAGCAGGACAGGGGTCCATTCAGTACTTC. Translation: CASSLAGQGSIQYF. The full variable domain, with the rest looked up from reference TRBV7-2 and TRBJ2-4, is GAGVSQSPSNKVTEKGKDVELRCDPISGHTALYWYRQSLGQGLEFLIYFQGNSAPDKSGLPSDRFSAERTGGSVSTLTIQRTQQEDSAVYLCASSLAGQGSIQYFGAGTRLSVL.

Only a few counts were recorded for this clonotype. The gene calls are TRBV6-1 and TRBJ1-1, with D unclear. The CDR3 has 13 amino acids. Germline loops: CDR1 MNHNS, CDR2 SASEGT. The V gene lost 5 bases and the J gene lost 4 bases, with 11 bases spanning the gap. This CDR3 is CASSREGVTEAFF. CDR3 DNA: TGTGCCAGCAGTCGGGAGGGTGTCACTGAAGCTTTCTTT.